Below are 16 T cell receptor beta chains sequenced from a single sample in a study of cytomegalovirus exposure and HLA in healthy donors (dated by TCRdb to 2016 to 2017). The library was obtained by the immunoSEQ multiplex PCR assay. For the multiplex PCR, a mixture combining 60 forward primers for TCR Vbeta segments and 13 reverse primers for TCR Jbeta segments was used. Here the immuneACCESS table is served through TCRdb, limited to in-frame sequences with V and J called. Missing clones are a known gap in these copies; in checked studies unresolved V genes cover under half, and the rest lacks a known reason. Counted in this sample were around 100,000 clones; 80% to 90% of them appeared once. Around 3.2% of the sample goes to the ten largest clones. The sequencing input was PBMCs. Source of these receptors: a man under 40 in good health and CMV-seropositive.

This chain uses TRBV11-2 with TRBJ1-2; perhaps TRBD1 as D (5 bases). The CDR3 runs 17 residues. Germline V gene lookup returns CDR1 SGHAT and CDR2 FQNNGV. V was pared by 2 bases and J by 3 bases, with 19 bases between. This CDR3 is CASSLRQGSRRDYGYTF. The CDR3 bases are TGTGCCAGCAGCTTACGTCAGGGCTCCCGGAGGGACTATGGCTACACCTTC. Full variable domain (remainder filled in from reference TRBV11-2 and TRBJ1-2): EAGVAQSPRYKIIEKRQSVAFWCNPISGHATLYWYQQILGQGPKLLIQFQNNGVVDDSQLPKDRFSAERLKGVDSTLKIQPAKLEDSAVYLCASSLRQGSRRDYGYTFGSGTRLTVV.

The chain joins TRBV9 to TRBJ2-1; 7 positions agree with TRBD2. In germline, CDR1 is SGDLS, CDR2 YYNGEE. V lost 0 bases, J lost 7 bases, and 7 bases stayed unmatched. The CDR3 totals 15 residues. In DNA form, the CDR3 reads TGTGCCAGCAGCGTAGTTGGGCTAGCGGAGAATGAGCAGTTCTTC. Translated, it gives CASSVVGLAENEQFF. Full variable domain (outside the CDR3, taken from reference TRBV9 and TRBJ2-1): DSGVTQTPKHLITATGQRVTLRCSPRSGDLSVYWYQQSLDQGLQFLIQYYNGEERAKGNILERFSAQQFPDLHSELNLSSLELGDSALYFCASSVVGLAENEQFFGPGTRLTVL.

The chain couples TRBV7-9 to TRBJ2-7, with TRBD1 matching 8 bases. Germline V gene sequence: CDR1 SEHNR, CDR2 FQNEAQ (reference sequence). Trimming took 1 base from V and 3 from J; bases not matched to a gene: 8. The CDR3 covers 16 residues. Here the CDR3 reads CASSLGGFGTGYEQYF. The DNA of the CDR3 is TGTGCCAGCAGCTTAGGGGGATTTGGGACAGGCTACGAGCAGTACTTC.

The table lists this clone with a few counts. This rearrangement joins TRBV4-1 to TRBJ2-2, with D possibly being TRBD2 (5 bases). Germline CDR1 reads MGHRA; CDR2 reads YSYEKL. There are 15 residues in the CDR3. Between the trimmed V and J ends, which lost 2 bases and 2 bases, there was a span of 9 bases. CDR3 in amino acids: CASSQTGENTGELFF. The CDR3 DNA reads as TGCGCCAGCAGCCAAACCGGGGAAAACACCGGGGAGCTGTTTTTT.

The sample holds one count of this clone. The chain combines TRBV19 with TRBJ2-3, with 11 bases matching TRBD2. CDR3 size: 16 residues. The V segment lost 5 bases and the J segment 2 bases; nucleotides outside the gene matches: 6. Germline V gives CDR1 LNHDA, CDR2 SQIVND (reference sequence). The CDR3 spells CASSPLAGGLTDTQYF. Here the CDR3 DNA reads TGTGCCAGTAGTCCTTTAGCGGGAGGGCTCACAGATACGCAGTATTTT.

This chain connects TRBV7-6 to TRBJ2-5; D gene uncertain. The germline V gene has CDR1 SGHVS and CDR2 FNYEAQ. The CDR3 is 15 residues long. Trimming removed 5 bases from V and 1 base from J, with 14 bases in between. The CDR3 DNA reads TGTGCCAGCAGCCTCCTACCAGTAGCCCAAGAGACCCAGTACTTC. Amino acids: CASSLLPVAQETQYF.

The V call is TRBV6-1, the J call TRBJ2-2; 7 positions match TRBD1. Trimming cost V 6 bases and J 2 bases; bases outside gene matches: 6. Germline V gene sequence: CDR1 MNHNS, CDR2 SASEGT. There are 15 residues in the CDR3. The CDR3 region is CASSRRGGNTGELFF. CDR3 DNA: TGTGCCAGCAGCCGAAGAGGGGGCAACACCGGGGAGCTGTTTTTT.

The sample holds a few counts of this clone. The chain uses TRBV7-2 and TRBJ1-1; no firm D call. Germline assignment: CDR1 SGHTA and CDR2 FQGNSA. The CDR3 covers 11 residues. V was trimmed by 3 bases and J by 7 bases, leaving 6 bases between them. The CDR3 DNA reads as TGTGCCAGCAGCTTTATACTTGAAGCTTTCTTT. This gives the protein CASSFILEAFF.

The V gene is TRBV30, the J gene TRBJ2-2; D is perhaps TRBD1 (5 bases). Trimming cost V 0 bases and J 0 bases, with 5 bases left between them. Germline CDR1 and CDR2: GTSNPN and SVGIG (reference sequence). The CDR3 spans 14 residues. The CDR3 DNA follows: TGTGCCTGGAGTGTAGGGGCGAACACCGGGGAGCTGTTTTTT. Protein: CAWSVGANTGELFF.

With regard to this clone: One end of the junction fails to match germline, which may point to a read error. The rearrangement uses TRBV6-1 and TRBJ1-6; D not resolved. Per germline, CDR1 MNHNS and CDR2 SASEGT. This CDR3 has 16 residues. CDR3 residues: CASSEMRGSYNSPPHF. In nucleotides, the CDR3 is TGTGCCAGCAGTGAAATGCGCGGCTCCTATAATTCACCCCCCCACTTT.

This clone was observed a handful of times. The chain is built from TRBV28 and TRBJ2-1; a possible D gene is TRBD1 (6 bases). This CDR3 has 12 amino acids. Deletions cut 3 bases from V and 9 bases from J, with 9 bases between. The germline V gene has CDR1 MDHEN and CDR2 SYDVKM. CDR3 nucleotide sequence: TGTGCCAGCAGTTTGGGGGCAGGTGAGCAGTTCTTC. It codes for CASSLGAGEQFF.

The chain has TRBV19 and TRBJ1-2; D is uncertain. Between the trimmed V and J ends, which lost 3 bases and 8 bases, there was a span of 13 bases. The CDR3 consists of 13 residues. CDR1 is LNHDA and CDR2 is SQIVND in the germline V gene (reference sequence). CDR3 in amino acids: CASSIGGLNGYTF. The CDR3 DNA follows: TGTGCCAGTAGTATCGGTGGGCTTAACGGCTACACCTTC.

The V and J genes are TRBV25-1 and TRBJ2-3; D gene ambiguous. CDR1 is MGHDK and CDR2 is SYGVNS in the germline V gene. V lost 4 bases, J lost 4 bases, and 9 bases lay in between. The CDR3 spans 13 residues. The chain's CDR3 is CASSASSPDTQYF. DNA for the CDR3: TGTGCCAGCAGTGCCTCGAGTCCAGATACGCAGTATTTT.

The chain combines TRBV29-1 with TRBJ2-2, with D possibly being TRBD2 (5 bases). Germline-derived CDR1 and CDR2 are SQVTM and ANQGSEA. V was trimmed by 4 bases and J by 0 bases, leaving 9 bases between them. There are 14 residues in the CDR3. The CDR3 DNA follows: TGCAGCGTTGGGGTAGCGACGAACACCGGGGAGCTGTTTTTT. It yields the protein CSVGVATNTGELFF.

This clone occurred once. V is TRBV27 and J is TRBJ1-4, with unresolved D. From germline, CDR1 is MNHEY and CDR2 SMNVEV (reference sequence). The V end lost 3 bases, the J end lost 8 bases, and 13 bases lay between the germline ends. The length of the CDR3 is 14 residues. The chain's CDR3 is CASSFIGVREKLFF. As DNA, the CDR3 is TGTGCCAGCAGTTTTATCGGGGTTCGGGAAAAACTGTTTTTT.

The V gene is TRBV7-6, the J gene TRBJ2-5; 7 bases agree with TRBD2. V gave up 5 bases and J gave up 1 base; unmatched junction bases: 7. Germline CDR1 reads SGHVS; CDR2 reads FNYEAQ. The CDR3 runs to 15 residues. CDR3 region: CASSRGRGLQETQYF. CDR3 DNA: TGTGCCAGCAGCCGAGGGAGGGGACTCCAAGAGACCCAGTACTTC. The variable domain in full, completed from reference TRBV7-6 and TRBJ2-5, reads GAGVSQSPRYKVTKRGQDVALRCDPISGHVSLYWYRQALGQGPEFLTYFNYEAQQDKSGLPNDRFSAERPEGSISTLTIQRTEQRDSAMYRCASSRGRGLQETQYFGPGTRLLVL.